These T cell receptor beta chains were read from a single sample in a study of T cells after yellow fever vaccination. One entry per CDR3 protein results from TCRdb running MiXCR on the 5' RACE reads. Among about 300,000 distinct CDR3 sequences listed, around 6.8% were seen once. The material sequenced was PBMCs, taken 35 to 50 days after the first yellow fever vaccination. The receptors originated from a man between 18 and 29 years old who received the YFV17D yellow fever vaccine. The CDR3 runs from the conserved cysteine through the conserved F or W. The D gene is left open where the match is weak. Clone size, where shown, is once, few, many, or a class for clones that have expanded.

>TRBV6-2/TRBV6-3|few|16|TRBJ2-1|.
CASSPEPGDPPNEQFF
TGTGCCAGCAGTCCCGAACCAGGGGATCCCCCAAATGAGCAGTTCTTC
>TRBV29-1|.|17|TRBJ2-1|.
CSVVLTWAYESYNEQFF
TGCAGCGTTGTGCTTACCTGGGCCTACGAGTCCTACAATGAGCAGTTCTTC
>TRBV11-1|few|19|TRBJ1-3|.
CASSSTTDPAFLSGNTIYF
TGTGCCAGCAGCTCGACGACAGATCCGGCCTTTCTCTCTGGAAACACCATATATTTT
>TRBV7-3|.|15|TRBJ2-5|.
CASSLRGSYQETQYF
TGTGCCAGCAGCTTAAGGGGAAGCTACCAAGAGACCCAGTACTTC
>TRBV11-2|few|14|TRBJ1-3|.
CASTRLSSGNTIYF
TGTGCCAGCACCCGTCTCAGTTCTGGAAACACCATATATTTT
>TRBV7-6|.|13|TRBJ1-1|.
CASSLRGASEAFF
TGTGCCAGCAGCTTGAGGGGCGCATCTGAAGCTTTCTTT
>TRBV4-2|few|18|TRBJ2-2|TRBD1
CASSQDTSGTGAAGELFF
TGTGCCAGCAGCCAAGATACATCTGGGACAGGGGCTGCCGGGGAGCTGTTTTTT
>TRBV18|.|14|TRBJ2-1|.
CASSPLQPSHEQFF
TGTGCCAGCTCACCGCTGCAGCCAAGCCATGAGCAGTTCTTC
>TRBV20-1|many|13|TRBJ2-5|.
CSAGQYVGETQYF
TGCAGTGCTGGGCAGTATGTCGGCGAGACCCAGTACTTC
>TRBV20-1|.|13|TRBJ1-1|.
CSAVSGGNTEAFF
TGCAGTGCTGTCTCTGGGGGGAACACTGAAGCTTTCTTT
>TRBV11-2|many|15|TRBJ2-5|.
CASSLVGRRQETQYF
TGTGCCAGCAGCTTAGTGGGGCGGAGACAAGAGACCCAGTACTTC
>TRBV6-2/TRBV6-3|once|13|TRBJ2-2|.
CPSSYAASGELFF
TGTCCCAGCAGTTACGCCGCGTCCGGGGAGCTGTTTTTT
>TRBV20-1|many|11|TRBJ1-1|.
CSAPKSAEAFF
TGCAGTGCTCCTAAAAGCGCTGAAGCTTTCTTT
>TRBV7-2|.|13|TRBJ2-1|TRBD1
CASSIDRENEQFF
TGTGCCAGCAGCATCGACAGGGAAAATGAGCAGTTCTTC
>TRBV23-1|.|15|TRBJ2-1|TRBD1
CASSPGDRGYNEQFF
TGCGCCAGCAGCCCTGGGGACAGAGGCTACAATGAGCAGTTCTTC
>TRBV12-3/TRBV12-4|.|13|TRBJ1-1|TRBD1
CASHNRGNAEAFF
TGTGCCAGCCATAACAGGGGAAACGCTGAAGCTTTCTTT
>TRBV5-1|few|14|TRBJ2-1|TRBD2
CASSQRGAYNEQFF
TGCGCCAGCAGCCAGCGGGGGGCTTACAATGAGCAGTTCTTC
>TRBV20-1|.|14|TRBJ1-1|.
CSARPRRGVSEAFF
TGCAGTGCTAGACCTAGAAGGGGGGTCTCTGAAGCTTTCTTT
>TRBV6-1|few|16|TRBJ2-3|TRBD1
CASSGDRDPPQDTQYF
TGTGCCAGCAGTGGCGACAGGGACCCTCCCCAAGATACGCAGTATTTT
>TRBV12-5|few|14|TRBJ1-1|TRBD1
CASGSQGAFTEAFF
TGTGCTAGTGGTTCACAGGGGGCTTTCACTGAAGCTTTCTTT
>TRBV27|.|14|TRBJ2-1|TRBD1
CASSSRGPTNEQFF
TGTGCCAGCAGTTCCAGGGGGCCGACAAATGAGCAGTTCTTC
>TRBV20-1|many|12|TRBJ2-1|TRBD2
CSARAAGDQQFF
TGCAGTGCTAGAGCTGCGGGGGATCAGCAGTTCTTC
>TRBV28|.|16|TRBJ1-1|TRBD1
CASSLNRGIGNTEAFF
TGTGCCAGCAGTTTAAACAGGGGGATAGGGAACACTGAAGCTTTCTTT
>TRBV6-1|.|17|TRBJ2-5|.
CASSATDTRIFQETQYF
TGTGCCAGCAGTGCCACGGATACAAGGATCTTCCAAGAGACCCAGTACTTC
>TRBV18|.|14|TRBJ2-5|.
CASSPQAQQETQYF
TGTGCCAGCTCACCACAAGCGCAACAAGAGACCCAGTACTTC
>TRBV12-3/TRBV12-4|few|16|TRBJ1-1|.
CASSFYAGRMNTEAFF
TGTGCCAGCAGTTTTTATGCGGGCAGAATGAACACTGAAGCTTTCTTT
>TRBV4-1|few|17|TRBJ2-2|TRBD1
CASSQLGTGQNTGELFF
TGCGCCAGCAGCCAACTGGGGACAGGACAGAACACCGGGGAGCTGTTTTTT
>TRBV5-6|.|13|TRBJ1-1|.
CASSRGRETEAFF
TGTGCCAGCAGCCGGGGGCGCGAGACTGAAGCTTTCTTT
>TRBV11-2|few|15|TRBJ2-1|.
CASSSGTLSYNEQFF
TGTGCCAGCAGCTCCGGGACTCTTTCCTACAATGAGCAGTTCTTC
>TRBV6-1|few|13|TRBJ1-5|.
CASRSGSYQPQHF
TGTGCCAGCAGGTCGGGATCTTACCAGCCCCAGCATTTT
>TRBV20-1|few|13|TRBJ1-1|TRBD1
CSADRGGNTEAFF
TGCAGTGCTGACAGGGGAGGGAACACTGAAGCTTTCTTT
>TRBV21-1|many|15|TRBJ2-3|.
CASSKSPGSLDTQYF
TGTGCCAGCAGCAAATCGCCGGGGAGTTTAGATACGCAGTATTTT
>TRBV7-9|few|15|TRBJ2-5|.
CASTFRLGTQETQYF
TGTGCCAGCACCTTCCGCCTTGGGACACAAGAGACCCAGTACTTC
>TRBV27|many|14|TRBJ1-5|.
CASSLSGENQPQHF
TGTGCCAGCAGTTTATCGGGCGAAAATCAGCCCCAGCATTTT
>TRBV20-1|few|15|TRBJ1-2|TRBD1
CSAQTGGFAPPAYTF
TGCAGTGCTCAAACAGGGGGCTTTGCCCCACCTGCCTACACCTTC
>TRBV6-1|.|14|TRBJ1-5|.
CASVPGGLGQPQHF
TGTGCCAGCGTCCCCGGGGGCCTGGGTCAGCCCCAGCATTTT
>TRBV27|few|14|TRBJ2-4|TRBD1
CASRSPDRVDIQYF
TGTGCCAGCAGATCTCCGGACAGGGTGGACATTCAGTACTTC
>TRBV6-1|few|14|TRBJ2-1|.
CAGSSESSYNEQFF
TGTGCCGGCAGTAGCGAGAGCTCCTACAATGAGCAGTTCTTC
>TRBV3-1|many|12|TRBJ2-3|.
CASSQGRDTQYF
TGTGCCAGCAGCCAAGGGAGAGATACGCAGTATTTT
>TRBV20-1|.|13|TRBJ2-1|.
CSAPHRTSNEQFF
TGCAGTGCCCCGCACCGGACGTCCAATGAGCAGTTCTTC
>TRBV7-2|few|14|TRBJ1-5|.
CASSLSVGHQPQHF
TGTGCCAGCAGCTTATCGGTAGGGCATCAGCCCCAGCATTTT
>TRBV6-2/TRBV6-3|many|14|TRBJ1-1|.
CASWPGGMNTEAFF
TGTGCCAGCTGGCCCGGGGGGATGAACACTGAAGCTTTCTTT
>TRBV12-3/TRBV12-4|few|12|TRBJ2-3|.
CASKPGGPTQYF
TGTGCCAGCAAACCCGGGGGGCCAACGCAGTATTTT
>TRBV4-1|.|14|TRBJ1-6|.
CASSLQASNSPLHF
TGCGCCAGCAGCCTTCAGGCTTCTAATTCACCCCTCCACTTT
>TRBV24-1|few|16|TRBJ2-1|.
CATSDSVGGDYNEQFF
TGTGCCACCAGTGACTCGGTAGGGGGGGATTACAATGAGCAGTTCTTC
>TRBV19|few|14|TRBJ2-1|TRBD1
CASWDRVSYNEQFF
TGTGCCAGTTGGGACAGGGTCTCCTACAATGAGCAGTTCTTC
>TRBV27|few|16|TRBJ1-6|.
CASSSDLTAYNSPLHF
TGTGCCAGCAGTTCTGACTTGACAGCCTATAATTCACCCCTCCACTTT
>TRBV7-9|few|14|TRBJ2-3|TRBD1
CASSRDSSTDTQYF
TGTGCCAGCAGCCGGGACAGCAGCACAGATACGCAGTATTTT
>TRBV20-1|few|13|TRBJ2-3|.
CSAYSDIKDTQYF
TGCAGTGCATATAGTGACATAAAAGATACGCAGTATTTT
>TRBV10-3|few|18|TRBJ1-1|TRBD1
CAISGGTASERVNTEAFF
TGTGCCATCAGTGGAGGGACAGCCTCGGAAAGGGTGAACACTGAAGCTTTCTTT